This T cell receptor (beta chain) was identified in a study of T cell responses to AZD1222 COVID-19 vaccine. Study conclusions and caveats: Spike-specific TCR breadth and depth rose after two AZD1222 doses.

Investigators merged groups given second doses at roughly 4 or roughly 12 weeks. V was trimmed by 8 bases and J by 6 bases, leaving 23 bases between them. The CDR3 extends over 15 amino acids. Per germline, CDR1 MNHEY and CDR2 SMNVEV (reference sequence). Using immunoSEQ multiplex PCR, the repertoire was profiled, and TCRdb retains in-frame clones only, with some absent. Altogether 150,000 to 200,000 clones are present, roughly 91% being singletons, with the ten largest covering roughly 25%. This clone was seen at least ten times. What it binds is unknown. The chain recombines TRBV27 with TRBJ2-7, with D tentatively TRBD1 or TRBD2 (5 bases each). This specimen was peripheral blood, taken 28 days after the second AZD1222 dose. This receptor was identified in an adult who received the AZD1222 COVID-19 vaccine. CDR3 DNA: TGTGCCAGCTCCGATATTACCCAGACGGGGCTCGAGCAGTACTTC. Residues: CASSDITQTGLEQYF.